These 23 T cell receptor beta chains came from one sample sequenced in a study of cytomegalovirus exposure and HLA in healthy donors (dated by TCRdb to the late 2010s). The library was made by the immunoSEQ multiplex PCR assay. In its TCRdb copy, this immuneACCESS table keeps in-frame sequences only and misses some clones. Where compared with another copy, unresolved V genes explain less than half of these, and the others have no known cause. In all, the sample holds some 150,000 clones, and over 80% of those were seen once. Clones ranked in the top ten supply 5.5% to 7% of the sample. Sequenced sample: PBMCs. The receptors were sampled from a woman aged 30 to 39 in good health and CMV-seropositive.

This rearrangement joins TRBV5-1 to TRBJ2-3; possible D gene TRBD1, 5 bases. The germline CDR1 and CDR2 sequences are SGHRS and YFSETQ. Between the trimmed V and J ends, which lost 0 bases and 3 bases, there was a span of 11 bases. The CDR3 has 15 residues. CDR3 DNA: TGCGCCAGCAGCTTGGAGGCAGGGTGGACAGATACGCAGTATTTT. Translated, it gives CASSLEAGWTDTQYF.

The V gene is TRBV6-5, the J gene TRBJ1-6; perhaps TRBD1 as D (5 bases). Deletions cut 2 bases from V and 7 bases from J, with 15 bases between. The length of the CDR3 is 16 residues. Germline loops: CDR1 MNHEY, CDR2 SVGAGI. CDR3 amino acids: CASSYEGRVRNSPLHF. The CDR3 DNA reads as TGTGCCAGCAGTTACGAAGGCAGGGTTCGAAATTCACCCCTCCACTTT.

This sequence joins TRBV28 and TRBJ1-2, with D possibly being TRBD1 (6 bases). Trimming removed 5 bases from V and 3 bases from J, with 13 bases in between. The CDR3 contains 14 residues. Germline-derived CDR1 and CDR2 are MDHEN and SYDVKM. The CDR3 spells CASSRPQGYYGYTF. DNA for the CDR3: TGTGCCAGCAGTCGCCCACAGGGATACTATGGCTACACCTTC.

The rearrangement links TRBV6-6 to TRBJ2-1; 12 nucleotides align to TRBD2. Germline V gene lookup returns CDR1 MNHNY and CDR2 SVGAGI (reference sequence). CDR3 length: 16 residues. V trimming: 6 bases; J trimming: 2 bases; junction bases outside the gene matches: 5. CDR3 loop: CASRASGRATYNEQFF. The CDR3 bases are TGTGCCAGCAGGGCTAGCGGGAGGGCCACCTACAATGAGCAGTTCTTC.

The J gene is TRBJ1-4, the V gene TRBV7-8; D not certain. Between the trimmed V and J ends, which lost 3 bases and 8 bases, there was a span of 16 bases. The CDR3 contains 15 residues. Per germline, CDR1 SGHVS and CDR2 FQNEAQ. The DNA for the CDR3 is TGTGCCAGCAGCTTCCCGCCACCCCGGAGGGAAAAACTGTTTTTT. Protein product: CASSFPPPRREKLFF.

The J gene is TRBJ1-1, the V gene TRBV7-9, with a weak D call TRBD1 (6 bases). V gave up 0 bases and J gave up 1 base, with 18 bases separating them. The germline V gene has CDR1 SEHNR and CDR2 FQNEAQ (reference sequence). This CDR3 spans 18 amino acids. In nucleotides, the CDR3 is TGTGCCAGCAGCTTAGCGCTGGTGAGGGAGGGGGGGAACACTGAAGCTTTCTTT. It is translated as CASSLALVREGGNTEAFF. Full variable domain (outside the CDR3, taken from reference TRBV7-9 and TRBJ1-1): DTGVSQNPRHKITKRGQNVTFRCDPISEHNRLYWYRQTLGQGPEFLTYFQNEAQLEKSRLLSDRFSAERPKGSFSTLEIQRTEQGDSAMYLCASSLALVREGGNTEAFFGQGTRLTVV.

The V and J genes are TRBV28 and TRBJ1-5, with 7 positions matching TRBD1. This CDR3 spans 13 amino acids. Germline V gene data show CDR1 as MDHEN and CDR2 as SYDVKM. For the CDR3, the DNA is TGTGCTGCTGACAGGGCAGGCAATCAGCCCCAGCATTTT. It yields the protein CAADRAGNQPQHF.

This clone appeared a single time. The chain combines TRBV18 with TRBJ2-2; the D is unclear. This CDR3 is 15 amino acids long. The V and J ends lost 3 bases and 7 bases respectively, with 15 bases between them. Germline CDR1 and CDR2: KGHSH and LQKENI. DNA of the CDR3: TGTGCCAGCTCACCCCTACCCGCCCGTCTCGGGGAGCTGTTTTTT. This codes for CASSPLPARLGELFF.

The genes are TRBV10-2 and TRBJ1-5; possible D gene TRBD1, 5 bases. The V end was cut by 0 bases, the J end by 6 bases, with 6 bases between. This CDR3 has 13 residues. CDR1 is WSHSY and CDR2 is SAAADI in the germline V gene. CDR3 in amino acids: CASSESDSQPQHF. The CDR3 bases are TGCGCCAGCAGTGAGTCCGACAGTCAGCCCCAGCATTTT.

The rearrangement joins TRBV2 to TRBJ2-1; D might be TRBD2 (5 bases). Trimming cost V 5 bases and J 9 bases, with 11 bases left between them. There are 12 residues in the CDR3. Germline V gives CDR1 SNHLY, CDR2 FYNNEI. The CDR3: CASSSIAGEQFF. DNA of the CDR3: TGTGCCAGCAGTTCCATCGCGGGTGAGCAGTTCTTC.

This chain connects TRBV4-1 to TRBJ2-7; D gene unclear. The CDR3 totals 13 residues. Trimming cost V 2 bases and J 4 bases, with 9 bases left between them. The V gene's germline CDR1 is MGHRA and CDR2 YSYEKL. Written as DNA, the CDR3 is TGCGCCAGCAGCCAACAAACAGAATACGAGCAGTACTTC. As protein: CASSQQTEYEQYF.

This chain links TRBV7-6 with TRBJ2-5; 14 bases line up with TRBD2. The V gene's germline CDR1 is SGHVS and CDR2 FNYEAQ. V gave up 5 bases and J gave up 7 bases; unmatched junction bases: 9. This CDR3 spans 16 amino acids. This CDR3 reads CASSPSTSGRAGTQYF. The CDR3, as DNA: TGTGCCAGCAGCCCCTCGACTAGCGGGAGGGCCGGGACCCAGTACTTC.

Only one count was recorded for this clone. The chain combines TRBV28 with TRBJ2-1, with 7 bases that match TRBD2. Germline V lookup: CDR1 MDHEN, CDR2 SYDVKM. V dropped 3 bases and J dropped 10; count of bases not matched to a gene: 12. The CDR3 sequence is 15 residues long. CDR3 sequence reads: CASSFYAGVGDEQFF. The CDR3 bases are TGTGCCAGCAGTTTTTACGCGGGGGTGGGGGACGAGCAGTTCTTC.

Only a few counts were recorded for this clone. The identical CDR3 is also encoded by other nucleotide sequences in the sample. The chain combines TRBV2 with TRBJ1-2, with TRBD1 matching 7 bases. Germline CDR1 reads SNHLY; CDR2 reads FYNNEI. The length of the CDR3 is 11 residues. The J segment lost 4 bases and the V segment lost 9 bases, leaving 2 bases of the junction unmatched. The CDR3 DNA follows: TGTGCCAGTAGACAGGGCTATGGCTACACCTTC. Residues: CASRQGYGYTF.

With regard to this clone: Within the sample, other DNA sequences also encode this same CDR3. The rearrangement links TRBV18 to TRBJ1-4; 10 bases line up with TRBD1. CDR3 length: 14 amino acids. The germline CDR1 and CDR2 sequences are KGHSH and LQKENI. J was trimmed by 5 bases and V by 3 bases; bases with no gene match: 0. The CDR3 spells CASSPGQGNEKLFF. The CDR3 DNA follows: TGTGCCAGCTCACCGGGACAGGGGAATGAAAAACTGTTTTTT.

V gene TRBV11-2 combines with J gene TRBJ1-2, with D perhaps matching TRBD1 (5 bases). Trimming shortened V by 3 bases and J by 6 bases, and 17 bases separated the two germline ends. CDR1 and CDR2 (germline): SGHAT, FQNNGV. This CDR3 contains 15 residues. The CDR3 reads CASSLTLQGRNGYTF. Written as DNA, the CDR3 is TGTGCCAGCAGCTTGACTCTTCAGGGAAGGAATGGCTACACCTTC.

The rearrangement links TRBV5-6 to TRBJ2-3; 9 bases agree with TRBD2. This CDR3 is built from 15 residues. The V segment lost 3 bases and the J segment 3 bases; nucleotides outside the gene matches: 5. Germline V gives CDR1 SGHDT, CDR2 YYEEEE. In DNA form, the CDR3 reads TGTGCCAGCAGCTGGCTAGCGGGGACTACAGATACGCAGTATTTT. The encoded protein is CASSWLAGTTDTQYF.

V usage is TRBV13 and J usage is TRBJ2-1, with 8 bases identical to TRBD2. CDR1 and CDR2 (germline): PRHDT, FYEKMQ (reference sequence). V gave up 6 bases and J gave up 4 bases; unmatched junction bases: 5. The CDR3 has 14 amino acids. CDR3 region: CASRAGGGYNEQFF. The CDR3 nucleotides are TGTGCCAGCAGGGCGGGGGGCGGTTACAATGAGCAGTTCTTC.

This clone was found once. The chain has TRBV6-5 and TRBJ2-2; D perhaps matches TRBD1 (5 bases). Trimming removed 7 bases from V and 0 bases from J, with 9 bases in between. The CDR3 sequence is 14 residues long. CDR1 and CDR2 (germline): MNHEY, SVGAGI. The CDR3 loop is CASKDTTNTGELFF. The CDR3 DNA is TGTGCCAGCAAGGACACAACGAACACCGGGGAGCTGTTTTTT.

V usage is TRBV27 and J usage is TRBJ2-7; tentatively, D is TRBD1 (6 bases). Between the trimmed V and J ends, which lost 7 bases and 9 bases, there was a span of 19 bases. The CDR3 length is 13 residues. Germline values: CDR1 MNHEY, CDR2 SMNVEV (reference sequence). CDR3 sequence: CASTWGGGGRQYF. CDR3 coding DNA: TGTGCCAGCACCTGGGGTGGGGGCGGACGGCAGTACTTC.

The chain carries TRBV2 and TRBJ2-1, with 8 positions matching TRBD2. V was pared by 4 bases and J by 2 bases, with 4 bases of the junction left unmatched. CDR1 is SNHLY, CDR2 FYNNEI, per germline. The CDR3 covers 15 residues. CDR3 sequence reads: CASSATSGTYNEQFF. The DNA for the CDR3 is TGTGCCAGCAGTGCTACTAGCGGAACCTACAATGAGCAGTTCTTC.

V is TRBV10-1 and J is TRBJ2-1; 7 nucleotides match TRBD2. Germline V gene lookup returns CDR1 WNHNN and CDR2 SYGVQD (reference sequence). This CDR3 is built from 16 residues. V dropped 0 bases and J dropped 8; count of bases not matched to a gene: 10. The CDR3 region has the DNA TGCGCCAGCAGTGAGTCGACGGGGGGAAGGCTCTATGAGCAGTTCTTC. Its translation: CASSESTGGRLYEQFF.

This chain links TRBV28 with TRBJ2-5, with a possible D match to TRBD1 (6 bases). Deletions cut 4 bases from V and 7 bases from J, with 13 bases between. The CDR3 contains 13 residues. Germline CDR1 reads MDHEN; CDR2 reads SYDVKM. CDR3 coding DNA: TGTGCCAGCAGTTCGACAGGCGTTGGGACCCAGTACTTC. This sequence encodes CASSSTGVGTQYF.